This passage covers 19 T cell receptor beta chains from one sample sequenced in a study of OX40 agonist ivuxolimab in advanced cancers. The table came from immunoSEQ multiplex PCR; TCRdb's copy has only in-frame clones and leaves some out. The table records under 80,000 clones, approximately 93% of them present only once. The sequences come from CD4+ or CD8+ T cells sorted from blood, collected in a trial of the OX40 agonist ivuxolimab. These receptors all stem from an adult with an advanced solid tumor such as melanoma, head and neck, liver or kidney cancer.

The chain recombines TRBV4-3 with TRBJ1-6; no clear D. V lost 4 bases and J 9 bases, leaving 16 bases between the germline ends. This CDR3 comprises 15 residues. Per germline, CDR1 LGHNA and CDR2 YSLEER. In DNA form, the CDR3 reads TGCGCCAGCAGCCCAGAGGTCTTGGGAGGTTCACCCCTCCACTTT. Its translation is CASSPEVLGGSPLHF.

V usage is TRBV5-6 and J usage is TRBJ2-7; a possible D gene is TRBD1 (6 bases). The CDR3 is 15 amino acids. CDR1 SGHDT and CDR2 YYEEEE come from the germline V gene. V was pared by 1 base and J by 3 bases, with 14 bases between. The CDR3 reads CASSLHAGANYEQYF. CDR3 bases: TGTGCCAGCAGCTTGCATGCAGGGGCGAACTACGAGCAGTACTTC.

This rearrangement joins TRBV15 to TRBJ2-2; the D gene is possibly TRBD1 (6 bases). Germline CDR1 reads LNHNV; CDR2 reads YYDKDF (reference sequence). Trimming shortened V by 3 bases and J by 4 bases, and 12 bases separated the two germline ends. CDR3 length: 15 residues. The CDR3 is CATSSLGQTTGELFF. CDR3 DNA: TGTGCCACCAGCAGTCTTGGACAGACCACCGGGGAGCTGTTTTTT.

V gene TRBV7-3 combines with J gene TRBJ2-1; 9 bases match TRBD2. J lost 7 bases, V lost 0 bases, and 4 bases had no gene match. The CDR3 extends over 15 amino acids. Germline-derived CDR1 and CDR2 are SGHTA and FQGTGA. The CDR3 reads CASSLTASGINEQFF. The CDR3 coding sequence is TGTGCCAGCAGCTTAACCGCTAGCGGGATTAATGAGCAGTTCTTC.

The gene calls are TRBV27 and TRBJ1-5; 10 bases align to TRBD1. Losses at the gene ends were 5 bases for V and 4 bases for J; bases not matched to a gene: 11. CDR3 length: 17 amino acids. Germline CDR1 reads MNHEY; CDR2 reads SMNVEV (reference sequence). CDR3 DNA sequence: TGTGCCAGCAGTCCGATACTAAGGACAGGGGGAAATCAGCCCCAGCATTTT. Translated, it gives CASSPILRTGGNQPQHF.

The CDR3 bases are TGTGCCAGCAGCGTGACTAGCGGGGCAACCCATGAGCAGTACTTC. Its translation: CASSVTSGATHEQYF. The chain recombines TRBV9 with TRBJ2-7, with TRBD2 identical over 11 bases. V shed 2 bases, J shed 7 bases, and the junction held 8 bases outside the gene matches. Looked up from germline, CDR1 is SGDLS and CDR2 is YYNGEE. CDR3 size: 15 residues.

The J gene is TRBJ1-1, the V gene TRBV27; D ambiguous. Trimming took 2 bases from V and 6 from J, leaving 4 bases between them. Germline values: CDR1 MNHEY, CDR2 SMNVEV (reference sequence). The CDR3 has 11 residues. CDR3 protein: CASSLGSEAFF. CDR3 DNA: TGTGCCAGCAGTTTAGGGTCTGAAGCTTTCTTT.

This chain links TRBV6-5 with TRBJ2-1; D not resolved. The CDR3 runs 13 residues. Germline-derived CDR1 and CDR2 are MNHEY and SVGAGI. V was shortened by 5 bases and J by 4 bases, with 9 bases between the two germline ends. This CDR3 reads CASSPGSYNEQFF. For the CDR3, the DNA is TGTGCCAGCAGTCCCGGCTCATACAATGAGCAGTTCTTC.

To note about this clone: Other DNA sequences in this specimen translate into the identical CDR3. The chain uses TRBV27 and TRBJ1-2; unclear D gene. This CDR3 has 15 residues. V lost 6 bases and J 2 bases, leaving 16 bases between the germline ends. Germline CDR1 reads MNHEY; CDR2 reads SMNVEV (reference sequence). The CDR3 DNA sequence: TGTGCCAGCAGCCCCCCCGGACTCTTCAACTATGGCTACACCTTC. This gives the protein CASSPPGLFNYGYTF.

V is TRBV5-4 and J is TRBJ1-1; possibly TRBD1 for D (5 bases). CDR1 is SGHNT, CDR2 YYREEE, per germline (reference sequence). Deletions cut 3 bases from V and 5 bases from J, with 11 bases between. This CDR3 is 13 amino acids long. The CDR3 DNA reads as TGTGCCAGCAGCTGGAACCAGGGTACTGAAGCTTTCTTT. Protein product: CASSWNQGTEAFF.

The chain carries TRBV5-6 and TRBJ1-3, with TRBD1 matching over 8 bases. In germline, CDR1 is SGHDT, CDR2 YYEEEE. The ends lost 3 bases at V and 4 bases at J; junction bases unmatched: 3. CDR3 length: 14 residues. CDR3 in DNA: TGTGCCAGCAGCTATGGGACAGGAGGAAACACCATATATTTT. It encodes CASSYGTGGNTIYF.

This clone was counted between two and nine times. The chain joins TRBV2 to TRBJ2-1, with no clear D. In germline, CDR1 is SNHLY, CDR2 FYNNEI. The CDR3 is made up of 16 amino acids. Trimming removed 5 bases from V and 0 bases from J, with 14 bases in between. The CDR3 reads CASSPHTLYSYNEQFF. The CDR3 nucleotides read TGTGCCAGCAGTCCACACACACTCTACTCCTACAATGAGCAGTTCTTC.

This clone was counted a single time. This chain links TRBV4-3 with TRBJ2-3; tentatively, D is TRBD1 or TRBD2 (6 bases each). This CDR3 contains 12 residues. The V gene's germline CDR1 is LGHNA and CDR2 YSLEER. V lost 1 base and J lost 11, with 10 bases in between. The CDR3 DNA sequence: TGCGCCAGCAGCCAAGGGGGGGCGGTGCAGTATTTT. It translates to CASSQGGAVQYF.

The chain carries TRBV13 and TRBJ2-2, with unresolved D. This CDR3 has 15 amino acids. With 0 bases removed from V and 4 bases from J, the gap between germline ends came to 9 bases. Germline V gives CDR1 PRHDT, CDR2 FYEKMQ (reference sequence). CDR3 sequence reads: CASSLGGLATGELFF. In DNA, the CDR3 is TGTGCCAGCAGCTTAGGCGGCCTCGCCACCGGGGAGCTGTTTTTT.

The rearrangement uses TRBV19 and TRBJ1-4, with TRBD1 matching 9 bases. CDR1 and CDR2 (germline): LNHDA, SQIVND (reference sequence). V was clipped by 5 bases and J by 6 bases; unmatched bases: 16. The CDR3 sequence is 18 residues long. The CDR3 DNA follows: TGTGCCAGTAGTCCCCGGGACAGGGTATACGTAAATGATGAAAAACTGTTTTTT. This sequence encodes CASSPRDRVYVNDEKLFF.

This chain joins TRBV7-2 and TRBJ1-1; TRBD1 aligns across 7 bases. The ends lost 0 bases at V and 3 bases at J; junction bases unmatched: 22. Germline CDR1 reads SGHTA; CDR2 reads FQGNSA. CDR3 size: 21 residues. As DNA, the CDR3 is TGTGCCAGCAGCTTAGCCGCTCCCGACAGGGCGGGAATTGACGAGGACACTGAAGCTTTCTTT. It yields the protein CASSLAAPDRAGIDEDTEAFF.

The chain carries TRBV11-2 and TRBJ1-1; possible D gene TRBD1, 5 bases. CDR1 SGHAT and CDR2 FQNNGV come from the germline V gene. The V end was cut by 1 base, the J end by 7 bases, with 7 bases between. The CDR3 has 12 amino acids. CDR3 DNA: TGTGCCAGCAGCTTAGGAGGGGATGAAGCTTTCTTT. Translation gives CASSLGGDEAFF.

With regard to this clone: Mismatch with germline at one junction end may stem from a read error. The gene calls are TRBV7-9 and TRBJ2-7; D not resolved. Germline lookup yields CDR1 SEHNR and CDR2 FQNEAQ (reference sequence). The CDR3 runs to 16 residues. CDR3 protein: CANSLSVEWGNYEQYF. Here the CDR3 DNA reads TGTGCCAACAGCTTATCTGTGGAGTGGGGAAACTACGAGCAGTACTTC. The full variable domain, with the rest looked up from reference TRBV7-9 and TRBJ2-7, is DTGVSQNPRHKITKRGQNVTFRCDPISEHNRLYWYRQTLGQGPEFLTYFQNEAQLEKSRLLSDRFSAERPKGSFSTLEIQRTEQGDSAMYLCANSLSVEWGNYEQYFGPGTRLTVT.

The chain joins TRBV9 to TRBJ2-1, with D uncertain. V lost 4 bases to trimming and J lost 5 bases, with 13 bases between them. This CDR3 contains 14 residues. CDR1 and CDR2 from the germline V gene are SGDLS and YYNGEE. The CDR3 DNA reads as TGTGCCAGCAGCCCCAGGAGTCGGGACAATGAGCAGTTCTTC. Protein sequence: CASSPRSRDNEQFF.